This TCR beta chain was sequenced in a study of T cell changes during pregnancy in multiple sclerosis. The table came from immunoSEQ multiplex PCR; TCRdb's copy has only in-frame clones and leaves some out. The data contain 50,000 to 60,000 clones, around 89% of them singletons. The CDR3 extends over 15 amino acids. V was clipped by 4 bases and J by 4 bases, with 16 bases between them. Looked up from germline, CDR1 is GTSNPN and CDR2 is SVGIG (reference sequence). The TCR sequence derives from a female donor with multiple sclerosis, enrolled in a pregnancy study. The chain links TRBV30 to TRBJ2-2, with D perhaps TRBD1 (5 bases). The sample was peripheral blood, taken after pregnancy. The CDR3 DNA sequence: TGTGCCTGGAAGGGGTTAACAGTTTTCACCGGGGAGCTGTTTTTT. It encodes CAWKGLTVFTGELFF.